This record concerns one TCR beta chain sequence. What it recognizes is unknown. The sample is drawn from a study of cytomegalovirus exposure and HLA in healthy donors. Study details: Earlier findings included roughly 100 million unique TCR beta sequences obtained from 150 million to 200 million T cells.

General study points: Immune exposure information comprised only CMV serostatus. In a later analysis, TCR beta V- and J-gene trimming showed a link to a missense DCLRE1C variant.

Researchers ran the PCR with 60 Vbeta and 13 Jbeta primers. Libraries were prepared by immunoSEQ multiplex PCR; TCRdb keeps only in-frame clonotypes and omits some of them. The sample has 100,000 to 150,000 clones, around 77% seen once. The CDR3 has 15 amino acids. V shed 8 bases, J shed 0 bases, and the junction held 6 bases outside the gene matches. Germline CDR1 MDHEN, CDR2 SYDVKM. The sample consisted of PBMCs. This sequence joins TRBV28 and TRBJ1-3; 8 nucleotides match TRBD1. The receptor was isolated from a woman aged 55-69 years in good health and CMV-seronegative. This CDR3 is CASVGTGDSGNTIYF. The CDR3 DNA follows: TGTGCCAGCGTCGGGACAGGAGACTCTGGAAACACCATATATTTT.